This T cell receptor beta chain is drawn from a study of T cell responses to AZD1222 COVID-19 vaccine. CDR1 is MNHEY, CDR2 SVGAGI, per germline. V was clipped by 2 bases and J by 0 bases, with 11 bases between them. The CDR3 consists of 15 residues. TCRdb keeps only in-frame clones here, not all; method: immunoSEQ multiplex PCR. In the table there are 210,000 or so clones, around 94% of which are singletons. This rearrangement joins TRBV6-5 to TRBJ2-7, with no clear D. Sequencing was performed on peripheral blood, taken 28 days after the second dose of the MenACWY control vaccine. The clonotype originates from an adult who received the MenACWY meningococcal vaccine as a control. CDR3 sequence reads: CASSYLPISSYEQYF. The CDR3 bases are TGTGCCAGCAGTTACCTCCCGATTAGCTCCTACGAGCAGTACTTC.